This T cell receptor beta chain was observed in a study of blood T cell repertoires in COVID-19. Study at large: Nucleic acid was either cDNA or gDNA, and it came from T cells, B-cell-depleted T cells, or PBMCs.

Per the germline V gene, CDR1 is SGHTA and CDR2 is FQGNSA. CDR3 length: 15 residues. V was clipped by 5 bases and J by 1 base; unmatched bases: 5. How the authors handled the data: Amplification from reference gene primers served as the basis for estimated nucleated cell counts. Clones were read by immunoSEQ multiplex PCR, and TCRdb kept only the in-frame ones, dropping some. V, J and clone size reflect that table, while D and trimming were determined from the DNA. This table has about 100,000 clones, about 80% appearing once. With respect to this clone: The same CDR3 can be traced to other DNA sequences in this sample.

The sequence came from a man between 65 and 85 years old with active or convalescent COVID-19. This chain joins TRBV7-2 and TRBJ1-1, with TRBD1 identical over 9 bases. Sequenced sample: peripheral blood. The CDR3 protein is CASSLQGARNTEAFF. In nucleotides, the CDR3 is TGTGCCAGCAGCCTACAGGGGGCCCGGAACACTGAAGCTTTCTTT.